What follows are 20 T cell receptor beta chains derived from one specimen sequenced in a study of cytomegalovirus exposure and HLA in healthy donors. The PCR employed 60 Vbeta primers together with 13 Jbeta primers. Assay used: immunoSEQ multiplex PCR; TCRdb lists only in-frame clones, some missing. Among 130,000 or so clones listed, 61% were seen once. The sample taken for sequencing was PBMCs. All receptors come from a male donor in good health and CMV-seronegative.

This rearrangement joins TRBV7-9 to TRBJ2-7; 7 bases line up with TRBD1. The CDR3 runs 14 residues. Trimming cost V 2 bases and J 5 bases; bases outside gene matches: 6. Germline values: CDR1 SEHNR, CDR2 FQNEAQ (reference sequence). CDR3 nucleotides: TGTGCCAGCAGCTTAAGTACAGGGGCAAACGAGCAGTACTTC. Amino acid sequence: CASSLSTGANEQYF.

The chain has TRBV5-1 and TRBJ2-7; 10 positions match TRBD1. This CDR3 region has 15 residues. The germline gives CDR1 SGHRS, CDR2 YFSETQ. V lost 3 bases to trimming and J lost 1 base; unmatched junction nucleotides: 4. CDR3 in DNA: TGCGCCAGCAGCTCTGGGACAGGGGTTTCCTACGAGCAGTACTTC. It yields the protein CASSSGTGVSYEQYF.

This chain joins TRBV2 and TRBJ1-2; D gene unclear. Trimming stripped 8 bases from V and 7 bases from J, with 11 bases between. CDR1 is SNHLY and CDR2 is FYNNEI in the germline V gene. The length of the CDR3 is 11 residues. CDR3 DNA sequence: TGTGCCAGCCGGGTTATTATTGGCTACACCTTC. It encodes CASRVIIGYTF.

V and J are TRBV7-2 and TRBJ1-2; D gene uncertain. Trimming removed 2 bases from V and 4 bases from J, with 11 bases in between. CDR1 and CDR2 (germline): SGHTA, FQGNSA. The CDR3 loop spans 14 amino acids. The CDR3 nucleotides read TGTGCCAGCAGCTTATCGCCTAACGGCTATGGCTACACCTTC. It translates to CASSLSPNGYGYTF.

The V gene is TRBV4-2, the J gene TRBJ2-7; D perhaps matches TRBD2 (7 bases). V lost 3 bases and J 2 bases, leaving 17 bases between the germline ends. Germline values: CDR1 LGHNA, CDR2 YNFKEQ. The CDR3 length is 16 residues. The CDR3 bases are TGTGCCAGCAGCCATATAGTAGGGGGGGCCACCTACGAGCAGTACTTC. This encodes CASSHIVGGATYEQYF.

This rearrangement joins TRBV5-4 to TRBJ2-3; 9 nucleotides line up with TRBD2. Unmatched junction bases numbered 20, after V lost 2 bases and J lost 4 bases. CDR1 and CDR2 (germline): SGHNT, YYREEE (reference sequence). The CDR3 has 20 amino acids. The CDR3 DNA is TGTGCCAGCAGCTTCCCCCCGGGGGTGGCGGGGGGGCAATTTGCAGATACGCAGTATTTT. Amino acid sequence: CASSFPPGVAGGQFADTQYF. Filled out from reference TRBV5-4 and TRBJ2-3, the complete variable domain reads ETGVTQSPTHLIKTRGQQVTLRCSSQSGHNTVSWYQQALGQGPQFIFQYYREEENGRGNFPPRFSGLQFPNYSSELNVNALELDDSALYLCASSFPPGVAGGQFADTQYFGPGTRLTVL.

The rearrangement links TRBV5-1 to TRBJ1-2; 7 bases are a match to TRBD1. CDR1 SGHRS and CDR2 YFSETQ come from the germline V gene. The trim removed 6 bases at V and 6 bases at J, leaving 11 bases unmatched. The CDR3 is 14 residues long. CDR3 region: CASTRGRGEDGYTF. In DNA, the CDR3 is TGCGCCAGCACCAGGGGCAGGGGGGAGGATGGCTACACCTTC.

The chain combines TRBV9 with TRBJ1-2; no reliable D call. CDR1 SGDLS and CDR2 YYNGEE come from the germline V gene. V lost 0 bases, J lost 5 bases, and 11 bases lay in between. This CDR3 has 14 residues. CDR3 nucleotide sequence: TGTGCCAGCAGCGTAGGGTCGGCGGCTTATGGCTACACCTTC. It yields the protein CASSVGSAAYGYTF. Full variable domain (rest looked up from reference TRBV9 and TRBJ1-2): DSGVTQTPKHLITATGQRVTLRCSPRSGDLSVYWYQQSLDQGLQFLIQYYNGEERAKGNILERFSAQQFPDLHSELNLSSLELGDSALYFCASSVGSAAYGYTFGSGTRLTVV.

This chain links TRBV4-1 with TRBJ2-5; weak D call: TRBD2 (7 bases). Trimming took off 2 bases at V and 5 bases at J, with 21 bases between the two ends. Germline values: CDR1 MGHRA, CDR2 YSYEKL. CDR3 length: 17 residues. The CDR3 reads CASSQRKMGGLGETQYF. DNA for the CDR3: TGCGCCAGCAGCCAACGCAAAATGGGGGGGCTTGGGGAGACCCAGTACTTC.

This rearrangement joins TRBV7-3 to TRBJ2-2; D is unclear. CDR1 is SGHTA, CDR2 FQGTGA, per germline. V gave up 5 bases and J gave up 6 bases, with 16 bases separating them. This CDR3 is 15 amino acids long. The CDR3 DNA sequence: TGTGCCAGCAGCCTTAATGCCCCCCAGGCCGGGGAGCTGTTTTTT. It specifies CASSLNAPQAGELFF.

The chain carries TRBV9 and TRBJ2-7; 7 positions match TRBD1. The germline V gene encodes CDR1 SGDLS and CDR2 YYNGEE. The ends lost 0 bases at V and 1 base at J; junction bases unmatched: 1. The CDR3 sequence is 14 residues long. The CDR3 protein is CASSVAGQSYEQYF. For the CDR3, the DNA is TGTGCCAGCAGCGTAGCGGGACAGTCCTACGAGCAGTACTTC.

The chain links TRBV27 to TRBJ2-7, with TRBD1 matching over 9 bases. Germline V CDR1 and CDR2: MNHEY, SMNVEV (reference sequence). V gave up 5 bases and J gave up 3 bases; unmatched junction bases: 14. CDR3 length: 17 residues. The CDR3, as DNA: TGTGCCAGCAGTCCTAGACAGGGGGGCATATGGAACTACGAGCAGTACTTC. This gives the protein CASSPRQGGIWNYEQYF.

Here the CDR3 DNA reads TGCAGCGTCACTATAACAGGGGGCTGGGGCTACACCTTC. Residues: CSVTITGGWGYTF. The rearrangement links TRBV29-1 to TRBJ1-2, with 9 nucleotides matching TRBD1. J was trimmed by 8 bases and V by 6 bases; bases with no gene match: 10. The CDR3 loop spans 13 amino acids. CDR1 and CDR2 (germline): SQVTM, ANQGSEA.

The J gene is TRBJ2-7, the V gene TRBV10-3, with D unresolved. In germline, CDR1 is ENHRY, CDR2 SYGVKD. The CDR3 is 13 amino acids. Trimming removed 8 bases from V and 0 bases from J, with 11 bases in between. DNA of the CDR3: TGTGCCATCGGAGATCCCGCCTCCTACGAGCAGTACTTC. Its translation is CAIGDPASYEQYF.

The chain carries TRBV7-7 and TRBJ2-3; 10 positions match TRBD2. This CDR3 contains 15 residues. Germline V lookup: CDR1 SSHAT, CDR2 FNYEAQ (reference sequence). V lost 2 bases to trimming and J lost 3 bases; unmatched junction nucleotides: 2. CDR3 coding DNA: TGTGCCAGCAGCTTAACTAGCGGGGATACAGATACGCAGTATTTT. It yields the protein CASSLTSGDTDTQYF.

This clone was counted between two and nine times. The chain combines TRBV4-1 with TRBJ1-1; the D is unclear. Germline lookup yields CDR1 MGHRA and CDR2 YSYEKL. The V gene lost 0 bases and the J gene lost 3 bases, with 5 bases spanning the gap. This CDR3 has 13 amino acids. CDR3 DNA sequence: TGCGCCAGCAGCCAAGAACGAGACACTGAAGCTTTCTTT. It specifies CASSQERDTEAFF.

The rearrangement links TRBV6-1 to TRBJ2-5; D perhaps matches TRBD2 (5 bases). Between the trimmed V and J ends, which lost 5 bases and 5 bases, there was a span of 9 bases. The germline CDR1 and CDR2 sequences are MNHNS and SASEGT. This CDR3 contains 12 residues. The CDR3 sequence: CASSLAIETQYF. The DNA of the CDR3 is TGTGCCAGCAGTTTAGCGATTGAGACCCAGTACTTC.

The genes are TRBV4-3 and TRBJ1-2; D possibly corresponds to TRBD1 (5 bases). The CDR3 spans 13 residues. V dropped 2 bases and J dropped 4 bases, with 8 bases sitting between them. CDR1 is LGHNA, CDR2 YSLEER, per germline. For the CDR3, the DNA is TGCGCCAGCAGCCAAACCAGGGTCTATGGCTACACCTTC. Protein: CASSQTRVYGYTF.

A word on this clone: The identical CDR3 is also encoded by other nucleotide sequences in the sample. The genes are TRBV13 and TRBJ1-6, with D possibly matching TRBD1 (6 bases). V was shortened by 6 bases and J by 8 bases, with 23 bases between the two germline ends. The length of the CDR3 is 17 residues. Germline-derived CDR1 and CDR2 are PRHDT and FYEKMQ (reference sequence). The CDR3 loop is CASRRRGGAGSHSPLHF. Written as DNA, the CDR3 is TGTGCCAGCAGGAGGAGAGGGGGGGCGGGTTCTCATTCACCCCTCCACTTT. The full variable domain, its missing parts supplied by reference TRBV13 and TRBJ1-6, is AAGVIQSPRHLIKEKRETATLKCYPIPRHDTVYWYQQGPGQDPQFLISFYEKMQSDKGSIPDRFSAQQFSDYHSELNMSSLELGDSALYFCASRRRGGAGSHSPLHFGNGTRLTVT.

The V gene is TRBV7-9, the J gene TRBJ1-3, with 9 bases aligning to TRBD1. V lost 5 bases, J lost 0 bases, and 2 bases stayed unmatched. Germline V gene data show CDR1 as SEHNR and CDR2 as FQNEAQ (reference sequence). This CDR3 region has 15 residues. The CDR3 spells CASSQGQGSGNTIYF. The CDR3, as DNA: TGTGCCAGCAGCCAGGGACAGGGCTCTGGAAACACCATATATTTT.